Listed below are T cell receptor beta chains from one sample, sequenced in a study of blood T cell repertoires in COVID-19. Sequencing used immunoSEQ multiplex PCR; TCRdb keeps in-frame clones, though not all of them. In the table there are 300,000 to 350,000 clones, approximately 90% of which are singletons. The sample comprised PBMCs or T cells enriched from blood (not recorded which). The origin of the receptors is a woman under 30 who had recovered from COVID-19. Each CDR3 is given with its conserved first and last residue. Each record gives: V gene, CDR3 protein.

TRBV6-5 CASSYSLVRGARGYTF
TRBV11-2 CASSLGGVVDEQYF
TRBV20-1 CSAGVRRAFF
TRBV28 CASSSHPDSSVTQYF
TRBV28 CASSPRQGFMGEQFF
TRBV4-2 CASSQGLASYEQYF
TRBV9 CASSLGQGARYGYTF
TRBV9 CASSGSGGSQETQYF
TRBV7-9 CASSPGQGNGETQYF
TRBV9 CASSRGYGYTF